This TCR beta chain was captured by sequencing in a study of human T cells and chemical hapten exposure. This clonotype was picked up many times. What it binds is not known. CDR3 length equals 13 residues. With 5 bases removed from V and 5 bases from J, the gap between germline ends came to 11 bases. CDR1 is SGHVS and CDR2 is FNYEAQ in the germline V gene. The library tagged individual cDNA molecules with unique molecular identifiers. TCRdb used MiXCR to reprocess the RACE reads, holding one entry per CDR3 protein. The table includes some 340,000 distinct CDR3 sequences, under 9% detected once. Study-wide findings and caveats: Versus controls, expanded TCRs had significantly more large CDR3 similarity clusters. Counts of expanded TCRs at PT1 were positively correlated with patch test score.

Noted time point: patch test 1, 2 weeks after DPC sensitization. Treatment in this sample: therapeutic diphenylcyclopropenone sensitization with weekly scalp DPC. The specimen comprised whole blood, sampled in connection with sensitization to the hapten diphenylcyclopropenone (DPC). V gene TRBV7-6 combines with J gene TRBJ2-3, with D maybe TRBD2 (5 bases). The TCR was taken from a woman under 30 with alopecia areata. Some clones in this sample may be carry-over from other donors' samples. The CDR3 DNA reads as TGTGCCAGCAGCCGAGGGATCCGAGATACGCAGTATTTT. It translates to CASSRGIRDTQYF. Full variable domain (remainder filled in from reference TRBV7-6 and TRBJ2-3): GAGVSQSPRYKVTKRGQDVALRCDPISGHVSLYWYRQALGQGPEFLTYFNYEAQQDKSGLPNDRFSAERPEGSISTLTIQRTEQRDSAMYRCASSRGIRDTQYFGPGTRLTVL.